This T cell receptor beta chain was recovered during a study of shared clonotypes between healthy human individuals. Study results and caveats: The sharing of 5% to 6.5% of naive CD4 clonotypes was seen across a few donors.

Trimming removed 3 bases at V and 3 bases at J, with 12 bases between. Germline V gene data show CDR1 as SSHAT and CDR2 as FNYEAQ (reference sequence). CDR3 size: 14 residues. The naive CD8 fraction comprised CD45RO-negative cells positively selected for CCR7 and excluded terminally differentiated effector memory CD45RA+ cells. Replicate sorted-subset PCRs were loaded with around 210 ng DNA, approximately 31,000 T cell genomes. Authors' data handling: ImmunoSEQ sequences covered only the junction and lacked quality scores; filtering therefore differed. Libraries were prepared by immunoSEQ multiplex PCR; TCRdb keeps only in-frame clonotypes and omits some of them. V, J and clone size reflect that table, while D and trimming were determined from the DNA. The sample includes more than 550,000 clones, about 91% of them seen just once. Worth noting for this clone: Its antigen is currently unknown.

The clonotype was recovered from a young man in good health. The sequencing input was naive CD8+ T cells sorted from blood. The J gene is TRBJ2-7, the V gene TRBV7-7; tentatively, D is TRBD2 (5 bases). The CDR3 DNA follows: TGTGCCAGCAGCTTTGGGGTCGGGGACTACGAGCAGTACTTC. Its translation is CASSFGVGDYEQYF.